The clone carrying this T cell receptor beta chain has a single count. The antigen remains unidentified. Given a much more abundant clone one base away, this may be a read error. Since the CDR3 does not end with the conserved phenylalanine or tryptophan, this likely comes from a read error. Absence of ophthalmopathy progression within 18 months defined stable Graves' hyperthyroidism. Patients aged 18 to 65 with hyperthyroidism were newly diagnosed, with duration under 2 months. Criteria for exclusion of patients were uncontrolled infection, other autoimmune disease, pregnancy or lactation. This sample was included in a study of T cells in Graves' hyperthyroidism and ophthalmopathy. Study findings and constraints: Ophthalmopathy, as predicted by the model, came a median approximately 5.9 months after the prediction.

The CDR3 is 14 amino acids. Germline CDR1 is PRHDT and CDR2 is FYEKMQ (reference sequence). The J segment lost 6 bases and the V segment lost 5 bases, leaving 7 bases of the junction unmatched. The CDR3 regions of TCR beta were amplified from RNA transcripts. With the HTBI primer set, the TCR CDR3 went through a first round of RT-PCR. One entry per CDR3 protein results from TCRdb running MiXCR on the multiplex PCR reads. Here the sample spans approximately 95,000 distinct CDR3 sequences, approximately 40% being singletons. The sample was peripheral blood or thyroid tissue (not recorded which). The V and J genes are TRBV13 and TRBJ2-3; 8 bases fit TRBD1. This sequence was found in a woman aged 25 to 39 with Graves' hyperthyroidism. The CDR3 protein is CASSQGQGVDTQYS. The CDR3 DNA reads TGTGCCAGCAGCCAAGGACAGGGTGTTGATACGCAGTATTCT.